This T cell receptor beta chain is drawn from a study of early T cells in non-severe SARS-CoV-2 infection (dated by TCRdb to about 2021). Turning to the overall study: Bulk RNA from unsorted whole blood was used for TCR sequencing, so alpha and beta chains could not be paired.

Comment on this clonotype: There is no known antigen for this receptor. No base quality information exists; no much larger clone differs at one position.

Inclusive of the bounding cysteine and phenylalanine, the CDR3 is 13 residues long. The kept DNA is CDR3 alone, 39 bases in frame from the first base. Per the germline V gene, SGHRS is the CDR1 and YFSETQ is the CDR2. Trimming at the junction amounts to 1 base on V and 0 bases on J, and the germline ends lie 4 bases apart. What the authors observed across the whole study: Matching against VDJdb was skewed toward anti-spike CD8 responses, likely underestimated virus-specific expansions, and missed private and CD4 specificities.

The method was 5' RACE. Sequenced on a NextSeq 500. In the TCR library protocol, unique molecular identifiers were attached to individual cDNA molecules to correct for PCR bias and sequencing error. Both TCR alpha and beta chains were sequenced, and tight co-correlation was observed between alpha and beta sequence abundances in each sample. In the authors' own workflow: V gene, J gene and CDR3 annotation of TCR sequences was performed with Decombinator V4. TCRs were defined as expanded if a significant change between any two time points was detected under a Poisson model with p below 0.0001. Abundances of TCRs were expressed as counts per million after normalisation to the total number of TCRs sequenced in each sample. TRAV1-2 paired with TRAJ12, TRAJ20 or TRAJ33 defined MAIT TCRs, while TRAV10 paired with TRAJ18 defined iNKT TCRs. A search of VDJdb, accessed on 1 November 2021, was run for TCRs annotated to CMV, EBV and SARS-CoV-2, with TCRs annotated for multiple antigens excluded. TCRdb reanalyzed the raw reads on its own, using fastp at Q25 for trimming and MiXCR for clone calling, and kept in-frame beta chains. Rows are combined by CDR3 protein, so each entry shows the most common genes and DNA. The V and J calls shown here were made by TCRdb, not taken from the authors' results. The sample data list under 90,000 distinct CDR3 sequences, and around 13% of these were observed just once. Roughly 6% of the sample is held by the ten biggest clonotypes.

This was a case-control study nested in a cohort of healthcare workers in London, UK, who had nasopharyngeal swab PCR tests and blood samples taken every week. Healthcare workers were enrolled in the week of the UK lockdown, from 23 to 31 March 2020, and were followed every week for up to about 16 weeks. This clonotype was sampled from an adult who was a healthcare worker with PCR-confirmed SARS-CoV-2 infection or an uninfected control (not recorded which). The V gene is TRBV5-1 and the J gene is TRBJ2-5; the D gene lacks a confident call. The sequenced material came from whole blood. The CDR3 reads CASSLRNQETQYF. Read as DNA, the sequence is TGCGCCAGCAGCTTGAGGAACCAAGAGACCCAGTACTTC.